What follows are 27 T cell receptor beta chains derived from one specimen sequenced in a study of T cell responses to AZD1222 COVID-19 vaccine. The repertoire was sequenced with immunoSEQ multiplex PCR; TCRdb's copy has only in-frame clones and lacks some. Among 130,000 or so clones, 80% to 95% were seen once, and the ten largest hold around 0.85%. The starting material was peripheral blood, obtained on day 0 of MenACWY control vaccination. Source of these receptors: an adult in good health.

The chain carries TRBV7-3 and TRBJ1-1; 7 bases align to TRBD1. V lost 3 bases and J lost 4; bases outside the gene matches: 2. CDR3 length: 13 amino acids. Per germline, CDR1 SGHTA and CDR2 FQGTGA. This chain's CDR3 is CASSFAGGTEAFF. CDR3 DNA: TGTGCCAGCAGCTTCGCAGGGGGCACTGAAGCTTTCTTT.

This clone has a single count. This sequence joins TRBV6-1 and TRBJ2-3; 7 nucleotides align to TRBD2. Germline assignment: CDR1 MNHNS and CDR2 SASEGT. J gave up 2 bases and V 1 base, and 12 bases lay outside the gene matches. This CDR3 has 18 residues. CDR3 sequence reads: CASSEVALGTMITDTQYF. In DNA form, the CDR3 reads TGTGCCAGCAGTGAAGTAGCGCTAGGGACTATGATCACAGATACGCAGTATTTT.

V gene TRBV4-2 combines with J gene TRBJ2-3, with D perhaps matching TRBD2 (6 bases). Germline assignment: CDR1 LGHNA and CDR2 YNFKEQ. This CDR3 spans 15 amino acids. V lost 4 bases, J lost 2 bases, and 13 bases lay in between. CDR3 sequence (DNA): TGTGCCAGCAGCCCCCTTCGGGACTCCACAGATACGCAGTATTTT. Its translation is CASSPLRDSTDTQYF.

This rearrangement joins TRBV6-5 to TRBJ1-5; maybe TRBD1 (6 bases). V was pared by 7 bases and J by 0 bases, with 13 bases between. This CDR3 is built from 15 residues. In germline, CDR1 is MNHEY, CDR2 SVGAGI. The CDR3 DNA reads TGTGCCAGCAAAACGGGGGGCAATAGCAATCAGCCCCAGCATTTT. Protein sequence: CASKTGGNSNQPQHF.

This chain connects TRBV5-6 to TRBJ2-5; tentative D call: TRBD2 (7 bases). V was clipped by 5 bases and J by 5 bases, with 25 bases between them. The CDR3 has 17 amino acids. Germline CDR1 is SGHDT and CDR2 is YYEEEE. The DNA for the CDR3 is TGTGCCAGCAGTTCGCTATCCCGCGGGGGCGCCCGGGAGACCCAGTACTTC. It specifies CASSSLSRGGARETQYF.

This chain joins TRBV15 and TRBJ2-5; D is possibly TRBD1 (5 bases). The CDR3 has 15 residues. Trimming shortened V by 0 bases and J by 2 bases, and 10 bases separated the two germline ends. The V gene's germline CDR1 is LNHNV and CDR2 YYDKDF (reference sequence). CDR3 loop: CATSRDGAEQETQYF. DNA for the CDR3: TGTGCCACCAGCAGAGATGGGGCAGAACAAGAGACCCAGTACTTC.

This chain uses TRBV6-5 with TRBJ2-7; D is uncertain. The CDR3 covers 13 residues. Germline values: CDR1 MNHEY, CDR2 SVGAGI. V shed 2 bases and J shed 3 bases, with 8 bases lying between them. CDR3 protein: CASSYGSRYEQYF. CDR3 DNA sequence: TGTGCCAGCAGTTACGGCAGCCGCTACGAGCAGTACTTC.

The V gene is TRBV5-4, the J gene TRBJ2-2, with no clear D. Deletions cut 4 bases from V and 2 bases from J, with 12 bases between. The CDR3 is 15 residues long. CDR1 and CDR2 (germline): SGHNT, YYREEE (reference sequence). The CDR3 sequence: CASSPHPINTGELFF. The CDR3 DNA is TGTGCCAGCAGCCCCCACCCTATAAACACCGGGGAGCTGTTTTTT.

The CDR3 region has the DNA TGTGCCAGCAGCTTAGAACAGGGGTGGGATTCACCCCTCCACTTT. Translated: CASSLEQGWDSPLHF. The chain uses TRBV7-2 and TRBJ1-6; 7 bases fit TRBD1. CDR1 and CDR2 (germline): SGHTA, FQGNSA. V lost 1 base to trimming and J lost 8 bases; unmatched junction nucleotides: 5. This CDR3 spans 15 amino acids.

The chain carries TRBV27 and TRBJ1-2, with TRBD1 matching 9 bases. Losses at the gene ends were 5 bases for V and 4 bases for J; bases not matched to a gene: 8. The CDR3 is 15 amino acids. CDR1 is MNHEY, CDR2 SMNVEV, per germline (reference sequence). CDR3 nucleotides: TGTGCCAGCAGTCCGGGACAGGGATTGGGCTATGGCTACACCTTC. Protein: CASSPGQGLGYGYTF.

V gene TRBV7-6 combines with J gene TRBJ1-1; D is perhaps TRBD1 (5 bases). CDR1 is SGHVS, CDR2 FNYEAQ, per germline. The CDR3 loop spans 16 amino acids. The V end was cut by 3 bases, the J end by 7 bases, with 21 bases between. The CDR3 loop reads CASSLTDSVGPLEAFF. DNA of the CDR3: TGTGCCAGCAGCTTGACCGACAGCGTAGGACCACTTGAAGCTTTCTTT.

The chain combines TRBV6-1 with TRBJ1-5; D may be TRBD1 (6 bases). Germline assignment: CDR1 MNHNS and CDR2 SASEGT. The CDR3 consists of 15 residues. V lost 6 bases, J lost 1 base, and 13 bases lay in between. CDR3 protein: CASSTLTGSNQPQHF. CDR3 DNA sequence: TGTGCCAGCAGCACCTTGACAGGAAGCAATCAGCCCCAGCATTTT.

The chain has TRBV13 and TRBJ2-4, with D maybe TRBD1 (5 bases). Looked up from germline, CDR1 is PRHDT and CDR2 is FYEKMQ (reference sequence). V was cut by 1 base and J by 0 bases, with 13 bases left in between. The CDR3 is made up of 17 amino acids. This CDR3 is CASSLVDRASAKNIQYF. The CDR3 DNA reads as TGTGCCAGCAGCTTAGTTGACAGAGCATCAGCCAAAAACATTCAGTACTTC.

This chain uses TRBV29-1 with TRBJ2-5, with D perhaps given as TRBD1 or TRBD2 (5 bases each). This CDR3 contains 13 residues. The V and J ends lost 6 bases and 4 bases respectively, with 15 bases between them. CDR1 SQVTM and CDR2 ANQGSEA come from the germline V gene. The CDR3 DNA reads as TGCAGCGTCCACGGCCGGGACGGAGAGACCCAGTACTTC. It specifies CSVHGRDGETQYF.

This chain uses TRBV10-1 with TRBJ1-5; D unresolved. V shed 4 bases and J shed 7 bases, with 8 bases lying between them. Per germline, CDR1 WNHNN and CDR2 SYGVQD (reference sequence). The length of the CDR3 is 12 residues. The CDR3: CASSVERQPQHF. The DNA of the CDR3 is TGCGCCAGCAGTGTCGAAAGACAGCCCCAGCATTTT.

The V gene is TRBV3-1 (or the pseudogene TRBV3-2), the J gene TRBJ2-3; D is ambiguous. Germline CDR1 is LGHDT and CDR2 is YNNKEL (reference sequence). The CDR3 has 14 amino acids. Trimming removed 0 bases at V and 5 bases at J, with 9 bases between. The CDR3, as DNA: TGTGCCAGCAGCCAAGAAGTAGGCGGAGATACGCAGTATTTT. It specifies CASSQEVGGDTQYF.

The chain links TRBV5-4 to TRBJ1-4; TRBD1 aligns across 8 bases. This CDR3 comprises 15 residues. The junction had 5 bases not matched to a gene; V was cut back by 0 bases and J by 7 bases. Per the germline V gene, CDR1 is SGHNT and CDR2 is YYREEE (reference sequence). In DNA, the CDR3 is TGTGCCAGCAGCTTGGGAACAGGGGGTAGTGAAAAACTGTTTTTT. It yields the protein CASSLGTGGSEKLFF.

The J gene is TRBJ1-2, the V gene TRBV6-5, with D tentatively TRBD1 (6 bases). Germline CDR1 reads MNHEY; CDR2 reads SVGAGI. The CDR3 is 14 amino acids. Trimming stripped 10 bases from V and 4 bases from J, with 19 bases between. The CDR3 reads CATSRGGDTYGYTF. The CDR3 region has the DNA TGTGCCACCTCACGAGGCGGGGACACCTATGGCTACACCTTC.

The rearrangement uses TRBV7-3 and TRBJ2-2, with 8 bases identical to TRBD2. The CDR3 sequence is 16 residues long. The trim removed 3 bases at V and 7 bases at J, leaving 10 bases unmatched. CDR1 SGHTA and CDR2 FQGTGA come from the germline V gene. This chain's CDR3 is CASSFQTGGPVGELFF. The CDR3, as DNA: TGTGCCAGCAGCTTTCAAACGGGAGGGCCCGTCGGGGAGCTGTTTTTT.

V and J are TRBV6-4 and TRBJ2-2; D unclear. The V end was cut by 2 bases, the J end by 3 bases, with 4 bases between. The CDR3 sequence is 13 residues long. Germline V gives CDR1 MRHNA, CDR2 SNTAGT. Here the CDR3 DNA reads TGTGCCAGCAGTGACGCATACACCGGGGAGCTGTTTTTT. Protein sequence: CASSDAYTGELFF.

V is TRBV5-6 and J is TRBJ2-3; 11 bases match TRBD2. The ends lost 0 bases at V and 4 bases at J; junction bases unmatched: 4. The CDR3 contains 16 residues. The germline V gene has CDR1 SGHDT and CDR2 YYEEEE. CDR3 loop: CASSLVLAGGPDTQYF. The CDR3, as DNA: TGTGCCAGCAGCTTGGTGCTAGCGGGGGGACCAGATACGCAGTATTTT.

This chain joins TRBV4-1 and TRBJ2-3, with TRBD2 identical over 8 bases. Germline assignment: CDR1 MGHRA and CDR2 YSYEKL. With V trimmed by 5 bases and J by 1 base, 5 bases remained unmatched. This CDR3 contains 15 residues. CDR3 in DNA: TGCGCCAGCAGCAAACCGGGGGGGCGCACAGATACGCAGTATTTT. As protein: CASSKPGGRTDTQYF.

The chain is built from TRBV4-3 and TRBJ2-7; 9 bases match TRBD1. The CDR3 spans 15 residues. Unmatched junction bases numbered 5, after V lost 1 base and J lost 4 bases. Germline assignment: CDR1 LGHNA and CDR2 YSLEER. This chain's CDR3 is CASSQVQGAGYEQYF. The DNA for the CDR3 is TGCGCCAGCAGCCAAGTACAGGGGGCAGGGTACGAGCAGTACTTC.

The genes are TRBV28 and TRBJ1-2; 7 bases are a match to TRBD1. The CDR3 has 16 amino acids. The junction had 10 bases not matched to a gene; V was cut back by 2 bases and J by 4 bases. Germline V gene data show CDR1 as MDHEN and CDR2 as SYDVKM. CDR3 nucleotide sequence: TGTGCCAGCAGTTTAAGACAGGGTGGGGTAGGCTATGGCTACACCTTC. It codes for CASSLRQGGVGYGYTF.

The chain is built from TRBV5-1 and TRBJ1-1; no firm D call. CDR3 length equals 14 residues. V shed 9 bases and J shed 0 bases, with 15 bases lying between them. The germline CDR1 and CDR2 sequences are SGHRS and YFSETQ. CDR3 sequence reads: CATRTGTVNTEAFF. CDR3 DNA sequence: TGCGCCACCCGAACGGGTACGGTGAACACTGAAGCTTTCTTT.

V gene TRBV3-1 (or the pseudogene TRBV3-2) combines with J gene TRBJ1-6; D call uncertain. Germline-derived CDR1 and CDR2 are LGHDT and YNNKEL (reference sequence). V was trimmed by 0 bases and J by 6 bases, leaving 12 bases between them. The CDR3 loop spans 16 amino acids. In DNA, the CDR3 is TGTGCCAGCAGCCAAGATGCCCCGGGGAGTAATTCACCCCTCCACTTT. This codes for CASSQDAPGSNSPLHF.

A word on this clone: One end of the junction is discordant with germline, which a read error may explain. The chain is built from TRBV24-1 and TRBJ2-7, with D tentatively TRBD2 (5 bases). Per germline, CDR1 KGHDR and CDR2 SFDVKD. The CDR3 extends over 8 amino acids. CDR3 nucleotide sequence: TGTGCCACCAGTTGGAGGTCCTTC. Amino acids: CATSWRSF.